A single sample gave rise to the 12 T cell receptor beta chains below, sequenced in a study of shared clonotypes between healthy human individuals. Measured with immunoSEQ multiplex PCR; TCRdb has only the in-frame clones, and not every one. Of roughly 700,000 clones listed, about 74% are singletons. The material sequenced was memory CD4+ T cells sorted from blood. Subset described: CD45RA-negative fraction. These receptors came from a young woman in good health.

CDR3 amino acids: CASSTQLTGVENEQYF. The CDR3 DNA follows: TGTGCCAGCAGCACCCAACTGACAGGGGTTGAGAACGAGCAGTACTTC. The chain joins TRBV7-7 to TRBJ2-7; 8 bases align to TRBD1. Germline CDR1 SSHAT, CDR2 FNYEAQ (reference sequence). CDR3 length: 16 residues. V lost 5 bases to trimming and J lost 5 bases; unmatched junction nucleotides: 14.

V gene TRBV30 combines with J gene TRBJ2-1; 9 bases agree with TRBD1. CDR3 size: 16 residues. V was clipped by 0 bases and J by 4 bases; unmatched bases: 7. CDR1 is GTSNPN, CDR2 SVGIG, per germline (reference sequence). Written as DNA, the CDR3 is TGTGCCTGGAGTGTCGCCGGGACAGGGCAATACAATGAGCAGTTCTTC. Encoded protein: CAWSVAGTGQYNEQFF.

The V call is TRBV5-1, the J call TRBJ1-3; no definite D call. Germline lookup yields CDR1 SGHRS and CDR2 YFSETQ. The ends were cut back, 4 bases at V and 2 bases at J, with 10 bases in the middle. The CDR3 runs 14 residues. This chain's CDR3 is CASSAGGTGNTIYF. CDR3 in DNA: TGCGCCAGCAGCGCCGGCGGAACTGGAAACACCATATATTTT.

This rearrangement joins TRBV15 to TRBJ1-5, with D possibly being TRBD1 (6 bases). The V end was cut by 6 bases, the J end by 0 bases, with 12 bases between. This CDR3 is 15 amino acids long. Per the germline V gene, CDR1 is LNHNV and CDR2 is YYDKDF (reference sequence). CDR3 coding DNA: TGTGCCACCAGGCGAGGGGGGGGTAGCAATCAGCCCCAGCATTTT. As protein: CATRRGGGSNQPQHF.

About this clone: A much more abundant neighbour one base away suggests this may be a read error. The sample has other DNA sequences that encode this CDR3 too. This CDR3 reads CASSLASGAYNEQFF. The CDR3 coding sequence is TGCGCCAGCAGCTTGGCGTCAGGGGCCTACAATGAGCAGTTCTTC. The chain recombines TRBV5-1 with TRBJ2-1, with D possibly TRBD1 on 6 matching bases. V dropped 0 bases and J dropped 2 bases, with 9 bases sitting between them. This CDR3 is built from 15 residues. Germline-derived CDR1 and CDR2 are SGHRS and YFSETQ.

In nucleotides, the CDR3 is TGTGCCAGCAGCTGGGGACAGGCGGTCAGCAATGAGCAGTTCTTC. Its protein is CASSWGQAVSNEQFF. The J gene is TRBJ2-1, the V gene TRBV14; 8 nucleotides match TRBD1. The CDR3 is made up of 15 amino acids. Germline V CDR1 and CDR2: SGHDN, FVKESK. V lost 5 bases and J lost 6; bases outside the gene matches: 9.

In this sample, this clone turned up once. The chain is built from TRBV5-1 and TRBJ2-1; 15 bases are a match to TRBD2. V shed 7 bases and J 8 bases; nucleotides not matched to a gene: 7. The CDR3 extends over 15 amino acids. CDR1 is SGHRS, CDR2 YFSETQ, per germline. The CDR3 DNA follows: TGCGCCAGCCGCCCTCGGACTAGCGGGGGGGATGAGCAGTTCTTC. Translated, it gives CASRPRTSGGDEQFF. Looking up the rest from reference TRBV5-1 and TRBJ2-1 gives the full variable domain: KAGVTQTPRYLIKTRGQQVTLSCSPISGHRSVSWYQQTPGQGLQFLFEYFSETQRNKGNFPGRFSGRQFSNSRSEMNVSTLELGDSALYLCASRPRTSGGDEQFFGPGTRLTVL.

The chain joins TRBV28 to TRBJ2-2, with D possibly matching TRBD2 (7 bases). The V gene lost 6 bases and the J gene lost 2 bases, with 16 bases spanning the gap. The CDR3 is 16 residues long. The V gene's germline CDR1 is MDHEN and CDR2 SYDVKM. The CDR3 DNA follows: TGTGCCAGCAGGGAAGGGGGGAGGGCCAACACCGGGGAGCTGTTTTTT. Translation gives CASREGGRANTGELFF.

The chain recombines TRBV19 with TRBJ2-3; 8 bases are a match to TRBD2. Germline V gene sequence: CDR1 LNHDA, CDR2 SQIVND (reference sequence). CDR3 size: 16 residues. The J segment lost 0 bases and the V segment lost 5 bases, leaving 7 bases of the junction unmatched. DNA of the CDR3: TGTGCCAGTAGTTCCCTTTCTAGCGGGAGCACAGATACGCAGTATTTT. Translating gives CASSSLSSGSTDTQYF.

The chain uses TRBV11-2 and TRBJ1-1; 7 bases are a match to TRBD1. CDR1 and CDR2 from the germline V gene are SGHAT and FQNNGV. The CDR3 is 13 residues long. The CDR3 loop reads CALQGEIHTEAFF. CDR3 sequence (DNA): TGTGCACTGCAGGGGGAGATTCACACTGAAGCTTTCTTT.

V gene TRBV15 combines with J gene TRBJ1-5; a possible D gene is TRBD1 (5 bases). Deletions cut 0 bases from V and 0 bases from J, with 15 bases between. This CDR3 comprises 18 residues. Germline V gene lookup returns CDR1 LNHNV and CDR2 YYDKDF (reference sequence). CDR3 sequence: CATSRDLLGGNSNQPQHF. CDR3 bases: TGTGCCACCAGCAGAGATCTGCTCGGGGGGAATAGCAATCAGCCCCAGCATTTT.

This rearrangement joins TRBV6-1 to TRBJ1-1; 8 nucleotides match TRBD1. The CDR3 runs 17 residues. Trimming took 3 bases from V and 1 from J; bases not matched to a gene: 10. Germline-derived CDR1 and CDR2 are MNHNS and SASEGT. The CDR3 protein is CASSDAPGGATNTEAFF. The CDR3 DNA reads as TGTGCCAGCAGTGACGCACCAGGGGGCGCGACGAACACTGAAGCTTTCTTT.